The following is a TCR beta chain sequence with its context. Antigen: not known. This sample stems from a study of T-cell memory formation after mild COVID-19. Sample barcodes and UMIs were carried by the TCR alpha and TCR beta cDNA libraries that 5'RACE generated with constant-segment primers. TCRdb re-analysed the 5' RACE reads in MiXCR, keeping a single row per CDR3 protein. The top ten hold roughly an eighth of the sample, which has under 250,000 distinct CDR3 sequences, around 30% seen once. General study results and limits: Prior to infection, memory already included some responding clones, suggesting cross-reactive memory joined.

CDR3 length equals 15 residues. V was pared by 0 bases and J by 4 bases, with 4 bases of the junction left unmatched. Germline V gene lookup returns CDR1 SGHRS and CDR2 YFSETQ. This chain joins TRBV5-1 and TRBJ1-2, with TRBD1 matching over 9 bases. The source is an adult woman who had mild COVID-19 (a few samples of this study predate the infection). Cell type and time point are not known. The sample consisted of PBMCs or a T cell subset sorted from them (not recorded which). The CDR3 region is CASSLATGGGYGYTF. CDR3 nucleotides: TGCGCCAGCAGCTTGGCTACAGGGGGCGGCTATGGCTACACCTTC.